The 22 T cell receptor beta chains reported below all come from one sample, sequenced in a study of cytomegalovirus exposure and HLA in healthy donors. Assay: immunoSEQ multiplex PCR; the TCRdb copy retains only in-frame clones and omits some. The sample has tens of thousands of clones; 96% are singletons. The sequencing sample was made of PBMCs. These receptor sequences come from a man younger than 35 in good health and CMV-seronegative.

The chain employs TRBV5-1 and TRBJ2-7; 9 bases align to TRBD2. V lost 4 bases and J lost 0; bases outside the gene matches: 8. Germline assignment: CDR1 SGHRS and CDR2 YFSETQ. The CDR3 extends over 16 amino acids. The CDR3 sequence: CASSNGLARTSYEQYF. The CDR3 nucleotides are TGCGCCAGCAGCAACGGACTAGCGCGAACCTCCTACGAGCAGTACTTC.

The V call is TRBV27, the J call TRBJ2-2; D may be TRBD1 (6 bases). V was clipped by 5 bases and J by 6 bases, with 22 bases between them. The CDR3 has 17 residues. Germline V gene sequence: CDR1 MNHEY, CDR2 SMNVEV (reference sequence). Here the CDR3 reads CASSTPGLQGSSGELFF. DNA of the CDR3: TGTGCCAGCAGTACTCCTGGTTTGCAGGGGTCCTCCGGGGAGCTGTTTTTT.

The genes are TRBV19 and TRBJ2-5, with D maybe TRBD2 (6 bases). The CDR3 spans 13 residues. Per the germline V gene, CDR1 is LNHDA and CDR2 is SQIVND (reference sequence). V was clipped by 1 base and J by 5 bases, with 8 bases between them. CDR3 loop: CASSIAGAETQYF. CDR3 nucleotide sequence: TGTGCCAGTAGTATAGCGGGAGCGGAGACCCAGTACTTC. The full variable domain, its missing parts supplied by reference TRBV19 and TRBJ2-5, is DGGITQSPKYLFRKEGQNVTLSCEQNLNHDAMYWYRQDPGQGLRLIYYSQIVNDFQKGDIAEGYSVSREKKESFPLTVTSAQKNPTAFYLCASSIAGAETQYFGPGTRLLVL.

The chain couples TRBV11-2 to TRBJ1-2, with TRBD1 matching 8 bases. Germline V lookup: CDR1 SGHAT, CDR2 FQNNGV. V gave up 3 bases and J gave up 8 bases; unmatched junction bases: 5. This CDR3 is built from 13 residues. In DNA, the CDR3 is TGTGCCAGCAGCTTGGACAGGGAGGGCGGCTACACCTTC. Amino acid sequence: CASSLDREGGYTF.

The V gene is TRBV18, the J gene TRBJ2-5; a possible D gene is TRBD1 (5 bases). This CDR3 is 15 amino acids long. The ends were cut back, 2 bases at V and 2 bases at J, with 12 bases in the middle. Germline CDR1 and CDR2: KGHSH and LQKENI. The CDR3 sequence: CASSPLLTGQETQYF. The CDR3 DNA sequence: TGTGCCAGCTCACCATTGTTAACAGGACAAGAGACCCAGTACTTC.

The genes are TRBV28 and TRBJ1-3, with TRBD1 matching over 7 bases. Germline CDR1 is MDHEN and CDR2 is SYDVKM. The CDR3 has 16 residues. The trim removed 6 bases at V and 0 bases at J, leaving 8 bases unmatched. The CDR3 reads CASSSTGKVSGNTIYF. DNA of the CDR3: TGTGCCAGCAGCTCGACAGGGAAGGTCTCTGGAAACACCATATATTTT.

This chain connects TRBV5-3 to TRBJ1-5; TRBD1 agrees at 7 bases. TRBV5-3 is an open reading frame whose function is uncertain. This CDR3 has 15 amino acids. With 3 bases clipped from V and 2 bases from J, the junction kept 5 bases outside the gene matches. The CDR3 loop reads CARSSQGVGNQPQHF. The CDR3 region has the DNA TGTGCCAGAAGCTCCCAGGGGGTAGGCAATCAGCCCCAGCATTTT.

J is TRBJ2-1 and V is TRBV5-4, with unresolved D. The V gene's germline CDR1 is SGHNT and CDR2 YYREEE (reference sequence). The CDR3 extends over 14 amino acids. Trimming shortened V by 3 bases and J by 3 bases, and 10 bases separated the two germline ends. Here the CDR3 reads CASSYGAVYNEQFF. In nucleotides, the CDR3 is TGTGCCAGCAGCTACGGAGCTGTCTACAATGAGCAGTTCTTC.

The CDR3 region has the DNA TGTGCCAGCAGCGTCGGGACAGGGGGCGTTCGGTCTCAGTACTTC. Protein sequence: CASSVGTGGVRSQYF. The rearrangement links TRBV9 to TRBJ2-7; 12 nucleotides line up with TRBD1. V lost 2 bases and J lost 10; bases outside the gene matches: 10. CDR1 is SGDLS and CDR2 is YYNGEE in the germline V gene. This CDR3 is built from 15 residues.

The J gene is TRBJ1-1, the V gene TRBV4-1; perhaps TRBD1 as D (6 bases). The V gene's germline CDR1 is MGHRA and CDR2 YSYEKL. This CDR3 is 16 amino acids long. V dropped 1 base and J dropped 3 bases, with 15 bases sitting between them. The CDR3 reads CASSQVKKQGHTEAFF. The CDR3 coding sequence is TGCGCCAGCAGCCAAGTTAAGAAACAGGGTCACACTGAAGCTTTCTTT.

This chain connects TRBV2 to TRBJ1-2; TRBD1 might be the D (5 bases). The CDR3 is 13 amino acids. The V gene's germline CDR1 is SNHLY and CDR2 FYNNEI. With 4 bases removed from V and 7 bases from J, the gap between germline ends came to 13 bases. CDR3 loop: CASSGTPRFGYTF. CDR3 nucleotide sequence: TGTGCCAGCAGTGGGACACCCAGGTTTGGCTACACCTTC.

This rearrangement joins TRBV10-2 to TRBJ1-5; D remains ambiguous. With 3 bases removed from V and 1 base from J, the gap between germline ends came to 10 bases. Germline CDR1 is WSHSY and CDR2 is SAAADI. The length of the CDR3 is 15 residues. CDR3 nucleotides: TGCGCCAGCAGTGATAGGACGGGGAGCAATCAGCCCCAGCATTTT. Its translation: CASSDRTGSNQPQHF.

This chain uses TRBV7-2 with TRBJ1-5; no clear D gene. CDR1 is SGHTA, CDR2 FQGNSA, per germline. Trimming removed 5 bases at V and 7 bases at J, with 9 bases between. This CDR3 has 12 amino acids. CDR3 region: CASSLGGQPQHF. As DNA, the CDR3 is TGTGCCAGCAGCCTAGGAGGGCAGCCCCAGCATTTT.

The genes are TRBV19 and TRBJ2-7, with 7 bases matching TRBD1. The ends lost 4 bases at V and 8 bases at J; junction bases unmatched: 14. Germline lookup yields CDR1 LNHDA and CDR2 SQIVND (reference sequence). The CDR3 runs to 15 residues. CDR3 sequence: CASSTQDVGGKKQYF. The CDR3 bases are TGTGCCAGTAGTACCCAAGATGTAGGGGGCAAGAAGCAGTACTTC. Combining the CDR3 with reference TRBV19 and TRBJ2-7 gives the whole variable domain DGGITQSPKYLFRKEGQNVTLSCEQNLNHDAMYWYRQDPGQGLRLIYYSQIVNDFQKGDIAEGYSVSREKKESFPLTVTSAQKNPTAFYLCASSTQDVGGKKQYFGPGTRLTVT.

The chain links TRBV18 to TRBJ1-1; a possible D gene is TRBD1 (6 bases). The CDR3 length is 11 residues. Germline V gene sequence: CDR1 KGHSH, CDR2 LQKENI. V lost 6 bases to trimming and J lost 7 bases, with 9 bases between them. As DNA, the CDR3 is TGTGCCAGCTCGGTGGACAGTGAAGCTTTCTTT. Its protein is CASSVDSEAFF.

This chain joins TRBV11-3 and TRBJ2-5; D unclear. CDR3 length: 14 residues. Trimming pared 1 base from V and 2 bases from J, leaving 8 bases between. Germline V CDR1 and CDR2: SGHNT, YENEEA. CDR3 DNA sequence: TGTGCCAGCAGCTTAGGTCCGGTACAAGAGACCCAGTACTTC. Translation: CASSLGPVQETQYF.

The chain links TRBV11-3 to TRBJ2-7; D gene unclear. Germline V gene sequence: CDR1 SGHNT, CDR2 YENEEA. V was pared by 2 bases and J by 2 bases, with 7 bases between. The CDR3 has 13 residues. The CDR3 DNA reads TGTGCCAGCAGCTTACACGACACCTACGAGCAGTACGTC. It encodes CASSLHDTYEQYV.

V is TRBV18 and J is TRBJ2-1, with D possibly TRBD2 on 5 matching bases. The germline V gene encodes CDR1 KGHSH and CDR2 LQKENI. This CDR3 contains 17 residues. Trimming took 1 base from V and 0 from J, leaving 13 bases between them. In nucleotides, the CDR3 is TGTGCCAGCTCACCACGGACCGAGAGGGCCTCCTACAATGAGCAGTTCTTC. Translated, it gives CASSPRTERASYNEQFF.

This clone was seen just once. The chain recombines TRBV7-2 with TRBJ2-7, with 10 bases that match TRBD2. Germline V gives CDR1 SGHTA, CDR2 FQGNSA. The V segment lost 3 bases and the J segment 1 base; nucleotides outside the gene matches: 6. The CDR3 loop spans 16 amino acids. The CDR3 coding sequence is TGTGCCAGCAGCTTTGGGGGACTAGCGTCGTCCTACGAGCAGTACGTC. It translates to CASSFGGLASSYEQYV.

The rearrangement uses TRBV5-6 and TRBJ2-1; 7 nucleotides line up with TRBD2. The V and J ends lost 0 bases and 3 bases, in that order; junction bases with no gene match: 3. Germline lookup yields CDR1 SGHDT and CDR2 YYEEEE. This CDR3 region has 15 residues. The CDR3: CASSLDPSGYNEQFF. The CDR3 bases are TGTGCCAGCAGCTTGGATCCTAGCGGCTACAATGAGCAGTTCTTC.

The genes are TRBV11-3 and TRBJ2-1, with 8 bases lining up with TRBD1. The V gene's germline CDR1 is SGHNT and CDR2 YENEEA. J was trimmed by 7 bases and V by 5 bases; bases with no gene match: 7. The CDR3 runs 14 residues. The CDR3 region has the DNA TGTGCCAGCAGCCGAGGGACAGGTCCTAATGAGCAGTTCTTC. Residues: CASSRGTGPNEQFF.

The V and J genes are TRBV9 and TRBJ2-1; 12 bases line up with TRBD2. Trimming cost V 3 bases and J 0 bases; bases outside gene matches: 10. The CDR3 has 19 residues. Germline V gene lookup returns CDR1 SGDLS and CDR2 YYNGEE. The CDR3 coding sequence is TGTGCCAGCAGCGCACCCCCTAGCGGGAGGGAGAGCTCCTACAATGAGCAGTTCTTC. The encoded protein is CASSAPPSGRESSYNEQFF.